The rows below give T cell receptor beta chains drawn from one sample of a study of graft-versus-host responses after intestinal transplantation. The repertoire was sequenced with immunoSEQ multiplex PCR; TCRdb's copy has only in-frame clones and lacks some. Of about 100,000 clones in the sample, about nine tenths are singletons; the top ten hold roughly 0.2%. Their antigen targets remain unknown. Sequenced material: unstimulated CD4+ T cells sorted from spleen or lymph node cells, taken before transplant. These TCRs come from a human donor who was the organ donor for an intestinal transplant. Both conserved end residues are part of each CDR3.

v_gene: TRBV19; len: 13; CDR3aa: CAVGTGGNSPLHF
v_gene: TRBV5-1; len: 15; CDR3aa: CASSLASGGYNEQFF
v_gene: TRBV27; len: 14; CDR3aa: CASSEPRRSNEQFF
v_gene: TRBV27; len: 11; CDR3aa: CASRTVFGYTF
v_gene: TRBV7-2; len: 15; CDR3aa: CASSLSGEGSYEQYF
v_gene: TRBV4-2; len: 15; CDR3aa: CASSQEPGGTDTQYF
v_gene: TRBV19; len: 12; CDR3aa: CASSLRGDTQYF
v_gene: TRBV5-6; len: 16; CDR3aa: CASSLETRDNEHGYTF
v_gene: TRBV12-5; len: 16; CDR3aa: CASGLPLAGRDTEAFF
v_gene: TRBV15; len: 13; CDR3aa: CATSRDRDSPLHF
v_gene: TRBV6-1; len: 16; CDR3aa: CASSVPPGFPSYEQYF
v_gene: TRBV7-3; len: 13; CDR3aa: CASSPQGNTEAFF
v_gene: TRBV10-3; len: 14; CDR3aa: CAISQGQGAYEQYF
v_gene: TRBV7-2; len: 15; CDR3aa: CASSFLGGAYNEQFF
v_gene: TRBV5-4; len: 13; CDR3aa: CASSSGGRETQYF
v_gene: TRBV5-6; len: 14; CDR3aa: CASSLFSGPYGYTF
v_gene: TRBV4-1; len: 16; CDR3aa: CASSQDPGNSNQPQHF
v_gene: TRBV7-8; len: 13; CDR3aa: CASSFRAPYEQYF
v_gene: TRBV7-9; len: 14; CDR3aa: CASSPSDRGYGYTF
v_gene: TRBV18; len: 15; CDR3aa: CASSPLSQLPYEQYF
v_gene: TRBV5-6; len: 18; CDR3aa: CASSTPIKGQGVSYEQYF
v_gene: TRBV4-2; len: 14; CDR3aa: CASSQDLRTSLLHF
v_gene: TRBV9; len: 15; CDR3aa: CASSVARGSNNEQFF
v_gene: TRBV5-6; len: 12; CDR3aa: CALKDQSYEQYF
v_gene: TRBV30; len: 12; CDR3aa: CAWSAVGYEQYF
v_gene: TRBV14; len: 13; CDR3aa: CASSQDIQGRYTF
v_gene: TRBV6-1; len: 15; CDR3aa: CASSDAGTGRTEAFF
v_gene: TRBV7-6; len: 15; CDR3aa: CASSLGARGSGELFF
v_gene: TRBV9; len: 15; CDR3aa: CASSRLTGLREKLFF